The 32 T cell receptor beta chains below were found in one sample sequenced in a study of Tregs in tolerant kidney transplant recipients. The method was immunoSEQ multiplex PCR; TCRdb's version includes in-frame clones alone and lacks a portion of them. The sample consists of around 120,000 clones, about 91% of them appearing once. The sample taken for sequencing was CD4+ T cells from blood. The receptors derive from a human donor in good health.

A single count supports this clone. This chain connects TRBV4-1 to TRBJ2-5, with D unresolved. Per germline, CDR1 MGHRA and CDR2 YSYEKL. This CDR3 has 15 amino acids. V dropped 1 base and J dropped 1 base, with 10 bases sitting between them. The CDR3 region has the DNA TGCGCCAGCAGCCAAGGTTCCGGGCCCCAAGAGACCCAGTACTTC. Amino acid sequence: CASSQGSGPQETQYF.

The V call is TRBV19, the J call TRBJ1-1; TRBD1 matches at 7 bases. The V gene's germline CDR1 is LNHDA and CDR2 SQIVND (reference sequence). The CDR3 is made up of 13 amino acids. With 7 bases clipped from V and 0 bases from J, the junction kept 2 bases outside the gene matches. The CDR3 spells CASTTGLNTEAFF. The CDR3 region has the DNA TGTGCCAGTACGACAGGGTTGAACACTGAAGCTTTCTTT.

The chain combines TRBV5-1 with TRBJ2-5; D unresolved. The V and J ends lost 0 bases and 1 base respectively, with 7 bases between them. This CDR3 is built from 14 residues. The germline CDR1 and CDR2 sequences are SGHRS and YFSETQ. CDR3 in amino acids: CASSLGSGQETQYF. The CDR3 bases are TGCGCCAGCAGCTTGGGGTCGGGCCAAGAGACCCAGTACTTC.

The CDR3 sequence: CASSEALPLLEAFF. The CDR3 nucleotides are TGTGCCAGCAGTGAAGCGCTACCACTACTGGAAGCTTTCTTT. This chain connects TRBV6-1 to TRBJ1-1, with D hard to call. The CDR3 spans 14 residues. Between the trimmed V and J ends, which lost 0 bases and 8 bases, there was a span of 13 bases. The germline gives CDR1 MNHNS, CDR2 SASEGT.

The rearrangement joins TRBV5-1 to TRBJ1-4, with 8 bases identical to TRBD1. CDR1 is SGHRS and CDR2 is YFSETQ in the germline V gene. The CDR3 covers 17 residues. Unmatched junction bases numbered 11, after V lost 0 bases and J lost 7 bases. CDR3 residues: CASSLDGFRTGSEKLFF. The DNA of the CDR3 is TGCGCCAGCAGCTTGGATGGGTTCAGGACAGGGAGTGAAAAACTGTTTTTT.

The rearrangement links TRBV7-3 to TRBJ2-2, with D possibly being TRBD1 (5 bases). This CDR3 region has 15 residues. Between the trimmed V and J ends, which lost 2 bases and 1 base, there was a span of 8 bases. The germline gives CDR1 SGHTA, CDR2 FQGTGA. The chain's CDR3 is CASSLGQGNTGELFF. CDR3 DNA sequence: TGTGCCAGCAGCTTAGGCCAGGGGAACACCGGGGAGCTGTTTTTT.

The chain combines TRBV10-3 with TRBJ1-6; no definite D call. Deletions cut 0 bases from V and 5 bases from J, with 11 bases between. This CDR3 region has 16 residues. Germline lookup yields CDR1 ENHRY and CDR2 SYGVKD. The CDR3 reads CAISESRGTNNSPLHF. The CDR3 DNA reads TGTGCCATCAGTGAGTCAAGAGGAACTAATAATTCACCCCTCCACTTT.

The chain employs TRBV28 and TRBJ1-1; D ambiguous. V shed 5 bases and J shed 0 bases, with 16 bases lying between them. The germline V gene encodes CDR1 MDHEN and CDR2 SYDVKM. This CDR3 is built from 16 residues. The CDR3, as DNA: TGTGCCAGCAGTCCTCGGACGGCGCACCTGAACACTGAAGCTTTCTTT. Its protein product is CASSPRTAHLNTEAFF.

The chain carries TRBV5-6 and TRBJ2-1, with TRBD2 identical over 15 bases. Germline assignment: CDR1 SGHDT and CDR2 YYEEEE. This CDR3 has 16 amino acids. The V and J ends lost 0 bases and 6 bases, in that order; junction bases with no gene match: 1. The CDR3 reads CASSLAGLAGGNEQFF. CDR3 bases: TGTGCCAGCAGCTTGGCGGGACTAGCGGGAGGCAATGAGCAGTTCTTC.

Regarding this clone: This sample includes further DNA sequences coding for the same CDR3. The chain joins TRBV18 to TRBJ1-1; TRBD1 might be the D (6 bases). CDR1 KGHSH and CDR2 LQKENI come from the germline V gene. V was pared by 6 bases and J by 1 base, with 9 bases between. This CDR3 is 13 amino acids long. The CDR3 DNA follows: TGTGCCAGCTCGAGGACAGAGAACACTGAAGCTTTCTTT. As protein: CASSRTENTEAFF.

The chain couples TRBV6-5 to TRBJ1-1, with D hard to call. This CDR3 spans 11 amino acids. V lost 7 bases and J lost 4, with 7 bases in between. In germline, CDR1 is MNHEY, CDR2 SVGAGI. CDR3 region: CASMRFTEAFF. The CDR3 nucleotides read TGTGCCAGCATGAGGTTCACTGAAGCTTTCTTT.

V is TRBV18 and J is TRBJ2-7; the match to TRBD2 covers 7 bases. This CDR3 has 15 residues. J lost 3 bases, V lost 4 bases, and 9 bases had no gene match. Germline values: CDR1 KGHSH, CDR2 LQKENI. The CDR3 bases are TGTGCCAGCTCACTAACTAGCGAACCAAACTACGAGCAGTACTTC. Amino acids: CASSLTSEPNYEQYF.

The CDR3 bases are TGTGCCAGCAACCTAGAGGGGGGGCACACCGGGGAGCTGTTTTTT. Protein: CASNLEGGHTGELFF. This chain links TRBV7-8 with TRBJ2-2; D perhaps matches TRBD2 (7 bases). The CDR3 totals 15 residues. V was cut by 7 bases and J by 3 bases, with 15 bases left in between. Germline lookup yields CDR1 SGHVS and CDR2 FQNEAQ.

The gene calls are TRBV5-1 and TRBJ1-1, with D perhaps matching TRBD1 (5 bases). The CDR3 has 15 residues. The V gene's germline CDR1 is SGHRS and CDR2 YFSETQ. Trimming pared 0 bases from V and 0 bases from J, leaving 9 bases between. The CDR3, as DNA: TGCGCCAGCAGCTTGGGGCGGGGGATGAACACTGAAGCTTTCTTT. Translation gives CASSLGRGMNTEAFF.

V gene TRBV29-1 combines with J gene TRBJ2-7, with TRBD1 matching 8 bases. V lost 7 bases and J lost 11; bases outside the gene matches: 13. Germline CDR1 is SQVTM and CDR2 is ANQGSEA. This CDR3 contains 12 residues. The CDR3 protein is CSGMIGQGRKYF. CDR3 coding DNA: TGCAGCGGTATGATAGGACAGGGCCGGAAGTACTTC.

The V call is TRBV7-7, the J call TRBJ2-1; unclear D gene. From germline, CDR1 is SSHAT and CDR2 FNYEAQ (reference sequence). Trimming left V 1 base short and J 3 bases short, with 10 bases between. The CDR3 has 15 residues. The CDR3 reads CASSLGLPDYNEQFF. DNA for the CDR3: TGTGCCAGCAGCTTAGGCCTCCCTGACTACAATGAGCAGTTCTTC.

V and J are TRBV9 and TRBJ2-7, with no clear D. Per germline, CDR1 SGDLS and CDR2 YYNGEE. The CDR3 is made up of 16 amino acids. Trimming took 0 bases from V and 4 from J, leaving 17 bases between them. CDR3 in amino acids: CASSVGTGKILYEQYF. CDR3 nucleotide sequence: TGTGCCAGCAGCGTAGGGACGGGCAAGATTCTTTACGAGCAGTACTTC.

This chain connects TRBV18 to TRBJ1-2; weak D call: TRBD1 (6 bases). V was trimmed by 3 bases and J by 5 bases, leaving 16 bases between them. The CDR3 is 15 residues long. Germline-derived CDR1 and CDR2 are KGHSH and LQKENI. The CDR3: CASSPITDRSYGYTF. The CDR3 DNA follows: TGTGCCAGCTCACCGATTACGGACAGATCTTATGGCTACACCTTC.

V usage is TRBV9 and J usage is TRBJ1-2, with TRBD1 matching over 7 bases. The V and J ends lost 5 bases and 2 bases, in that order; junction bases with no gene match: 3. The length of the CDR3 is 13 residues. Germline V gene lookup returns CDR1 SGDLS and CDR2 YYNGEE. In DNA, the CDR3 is TGTGCCAGCAGGAGGGGACAGAACTATGGCTACACCTTC. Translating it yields CASRRGQNYGYTF. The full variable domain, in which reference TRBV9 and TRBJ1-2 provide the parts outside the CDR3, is DSGVTQTPKHLITATGQRVTLRCSPRSGDLSVYWYQQSLDQGLQFLIQYYNGEERAKGNILERFSAQQFPDLHSELNLSSLELGDSALYFCASRRGQNYGYTFGSGTRLTVV.

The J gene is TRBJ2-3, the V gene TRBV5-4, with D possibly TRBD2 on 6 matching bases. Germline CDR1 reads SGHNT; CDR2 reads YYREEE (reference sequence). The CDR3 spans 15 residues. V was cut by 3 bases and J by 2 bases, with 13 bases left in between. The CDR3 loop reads CASSSRAGVTDTQYF. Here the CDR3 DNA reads TGTGCCAGCAGCTCCCGAGCGGGCGTCACAGATACGCAGTATTTT.

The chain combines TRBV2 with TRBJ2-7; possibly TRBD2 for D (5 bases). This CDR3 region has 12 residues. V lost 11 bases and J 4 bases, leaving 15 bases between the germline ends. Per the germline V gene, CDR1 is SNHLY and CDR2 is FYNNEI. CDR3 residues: CAGSLLVYEQYF. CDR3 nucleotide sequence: TGTGCCGGGTCTTTACTAGTATACGAGCAGTACTTC.

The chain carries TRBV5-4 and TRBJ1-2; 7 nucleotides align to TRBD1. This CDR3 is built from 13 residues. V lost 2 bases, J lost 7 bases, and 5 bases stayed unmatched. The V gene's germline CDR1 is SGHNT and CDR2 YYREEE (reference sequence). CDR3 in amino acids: CASSFEGAGGYTF. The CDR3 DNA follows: TGTGCCAGCAGCTTCGAGGGGGCAGGTGGCTACACCTTC.

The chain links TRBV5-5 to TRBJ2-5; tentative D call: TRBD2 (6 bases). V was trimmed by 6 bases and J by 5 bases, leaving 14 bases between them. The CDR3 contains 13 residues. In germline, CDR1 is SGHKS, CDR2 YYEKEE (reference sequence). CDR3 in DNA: TGTGCCAGCACCCCAACTAGCAAGGAGACCCAGTACTTC. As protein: CASTPTSKETQYF. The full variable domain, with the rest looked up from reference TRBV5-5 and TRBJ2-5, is DAGVTQSPTHLIKTRGQQVTLRCSPISGHKSVSWYQQVLGQGPQFIFQYYEKEERGRGNFPDRFSARQFPNYSSELNVNALLLGDSALYLCASTPTSKETQYFGPGTRLLVL.

CDR3 nucleotides: TGTGCCAGCAGTTATTCGGACAGGTTCCTCCCCTCCGAGCAGTACTTC. Protein sequence: CASSYSDRFLPSEQYF. This chain links TRBV6-5 with TRBJ2-7; 7 positions agree with TRBD1. The germline V gene has CDR1 MNHEY and CDR2 SVGAGI. Germline trimming cut 3 bases from V and 6 bases from J; bases unmatched to any gene: 14. The CDR3 sequence is 16 residues long.

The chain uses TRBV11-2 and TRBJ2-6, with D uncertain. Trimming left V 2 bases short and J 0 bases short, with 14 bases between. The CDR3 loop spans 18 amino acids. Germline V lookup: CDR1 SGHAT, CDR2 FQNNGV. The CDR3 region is CASSLIGPSSSGANVLTF. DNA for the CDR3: TGTGCCAGCAGCTTAATCGGACCCAGTAGCTCTGGGGCCAACGTCCTGACTTTC.

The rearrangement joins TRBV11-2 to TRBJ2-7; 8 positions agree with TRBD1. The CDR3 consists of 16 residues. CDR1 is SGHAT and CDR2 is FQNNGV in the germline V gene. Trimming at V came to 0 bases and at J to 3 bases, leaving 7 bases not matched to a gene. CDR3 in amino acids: CASSLDLETGVYEQYF. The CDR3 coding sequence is TGTGCCAGCAGCTTAGATCTAGAGACAGGGGTCTACGAGCAGTACTTC.

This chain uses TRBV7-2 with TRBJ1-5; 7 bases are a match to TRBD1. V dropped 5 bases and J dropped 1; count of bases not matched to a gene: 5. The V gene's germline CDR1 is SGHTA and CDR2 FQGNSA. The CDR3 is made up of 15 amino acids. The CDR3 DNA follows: TGTGCCAGCAGCGCGGACAGGCTCAGCAATCAGCCCCAGCATTTT. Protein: CASSADRLSNQPQHF.

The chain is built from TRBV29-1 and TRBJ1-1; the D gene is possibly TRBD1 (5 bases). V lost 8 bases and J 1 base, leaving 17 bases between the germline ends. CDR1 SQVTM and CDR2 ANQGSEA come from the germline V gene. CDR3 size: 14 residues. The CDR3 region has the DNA TGCAGCTCCCAAACCTATAGGGGGAACACTGAAGCTTTCTTT. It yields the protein CSSQTYRGNTEAFF.

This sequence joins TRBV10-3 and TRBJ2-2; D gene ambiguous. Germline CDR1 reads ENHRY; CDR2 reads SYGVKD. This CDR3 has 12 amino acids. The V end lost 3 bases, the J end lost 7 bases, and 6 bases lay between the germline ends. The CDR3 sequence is CAISDSGGELFF. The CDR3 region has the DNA TGTGCCATCAGTGATTCTGGCGGGGAGCTGTTTTTT.

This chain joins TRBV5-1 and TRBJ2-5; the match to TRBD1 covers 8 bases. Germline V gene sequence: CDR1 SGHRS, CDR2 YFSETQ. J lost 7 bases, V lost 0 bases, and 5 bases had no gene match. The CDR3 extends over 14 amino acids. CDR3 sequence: CASSLGTGSGTQYF. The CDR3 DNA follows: TGCGCCAGCAGCTTGGGGACAGGGAGTGGGACCCAGTACTTC. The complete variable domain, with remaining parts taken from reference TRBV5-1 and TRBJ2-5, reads KAGVTQTPRYLIKTRGQQVTLSCSPISGHRSVSWYQQTPGQGLQFLFEYFSETQRNKGNFPGRFSGRQFSNSRSEMNVSTLELGDSALYLCASSLGTGSGTQYFGPGTRLLVL.

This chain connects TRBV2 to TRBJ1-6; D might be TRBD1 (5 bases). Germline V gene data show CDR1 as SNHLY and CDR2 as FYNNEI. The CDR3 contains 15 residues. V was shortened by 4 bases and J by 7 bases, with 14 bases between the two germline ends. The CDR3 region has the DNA TGTGCCAGCAGTGCTGGGGCCCACCCGAATTCACCCCTCCACTTT. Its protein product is CASSAGAHPNSPLHF.

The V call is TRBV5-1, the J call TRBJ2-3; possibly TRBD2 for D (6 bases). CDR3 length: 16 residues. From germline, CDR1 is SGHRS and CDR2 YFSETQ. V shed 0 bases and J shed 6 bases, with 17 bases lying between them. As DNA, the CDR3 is TGCGCCAGCAGCTTGGGGGGTTTGGAGGGGCAGGATACGCAGTATTTT. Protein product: CASSLGGLEGQDTQYF.